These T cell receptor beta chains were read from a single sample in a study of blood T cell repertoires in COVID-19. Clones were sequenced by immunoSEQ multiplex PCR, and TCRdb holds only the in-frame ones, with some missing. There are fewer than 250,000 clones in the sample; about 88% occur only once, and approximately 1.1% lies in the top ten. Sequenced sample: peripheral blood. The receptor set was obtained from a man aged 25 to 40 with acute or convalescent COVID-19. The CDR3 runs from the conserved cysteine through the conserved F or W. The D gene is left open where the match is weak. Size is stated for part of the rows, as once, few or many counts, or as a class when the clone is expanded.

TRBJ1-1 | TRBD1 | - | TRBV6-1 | CASTDRVTEAFF | TGTGCCAGCACCGACAGGGTGACTGAAGCTTTCTTT
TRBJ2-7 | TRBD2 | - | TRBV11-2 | CASSTGLAGAYEQYF | TGTGCCAGCAGCACGGGACTAGCGGGGGCCTACGAGCAGTACTTC
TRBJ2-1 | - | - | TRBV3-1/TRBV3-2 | CASSSTRGSSYNEQFF | TGTGCCAGCAGCTCAACTCGGGGGAGCTCCTACAATGAGCAGTTCTTC
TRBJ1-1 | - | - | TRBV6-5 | CASASRGDTEAFF | TGTGCCAGCGCATCTCGGGGGGACACTGAAGCTTTCTTT
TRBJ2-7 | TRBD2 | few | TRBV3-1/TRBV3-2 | CASSQDLSSGSSYEQYF | TGTGCCAGCAGCCAAGATCTAAGTAGCGGGAGCTCCTACGAGCAGTACTTC
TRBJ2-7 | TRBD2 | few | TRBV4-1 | CASSALLAGGDEQYF | TGCGCCAGCAGCGCCCTACTAGCGGGAGGAGACGAGCAGTACTTC
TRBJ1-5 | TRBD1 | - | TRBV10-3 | CAISDPLGTGGRQPQHF | TGTGCCATCAGTGATCCCTTAGGGACAGGGGGCCGTCAGCCCCAGCATTTT
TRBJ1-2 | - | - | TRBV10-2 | CASSEDRNYGYTF | TGCGCCAGCAGTGAGGACAGAAACTATGGCTACACCTTC
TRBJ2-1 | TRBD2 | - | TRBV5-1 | CASSLARGGRIESYNEQFF | TGCGCCAGCAGCTTGGCCAGGGGCGGGAGGATCGAATCCTACAATGAGCAGTTCTTC
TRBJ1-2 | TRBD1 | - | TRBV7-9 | CASSHTGTGNGYTF | TGTGCCAGCAGTCATACCGGGACAGGGAATGGCTACACCTTC
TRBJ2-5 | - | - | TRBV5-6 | CASSFRNSEETQYF | TGTGCCAGCAGCTTTAGGAACAGTGAAGAGACCCAGTACTTC
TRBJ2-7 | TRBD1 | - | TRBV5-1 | CASSFVGQGNEQYF | TGCGCCAGCAGCTTCGTGGGACAGGGTAACGAGCAGTACTTC
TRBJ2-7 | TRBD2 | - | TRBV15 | CATSRPRGTSGAYEQYF | TGTGCCACCAGCAGACCCCGGGGGACTAGCGGGGCTTACGAGCAGTACTTC
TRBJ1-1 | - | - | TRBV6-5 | CASSSDTYQNTEAFF | TGTGCCAGCAGTTCCGACACCTACCAGAACACTGAAGCTTTCTTT
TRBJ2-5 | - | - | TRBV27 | CASRGGLSEETQYF | TGTGCCAGCAGGGGGGGTTTAAGTGAGGAGACCCAGTACTTC
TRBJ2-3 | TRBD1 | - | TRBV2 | CASRPGQGLDTQYF | TGTGCCAGCAGGCCGGGACAGGGGTTAGATACGCAGTATTTT
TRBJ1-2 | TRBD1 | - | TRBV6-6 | CASRDRVGDGYTF | TGTGCCAGCCGGGACAGGGTCGGAGACGGCTACACCTTC
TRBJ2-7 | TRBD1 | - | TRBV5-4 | CASSLIGGGDSEYYEQYF | TGTGCCAGCAGCTTAATAGGTGGTGGGGACAGCGAGTACTACGAGCAGTACTTC
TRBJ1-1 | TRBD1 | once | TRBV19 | CAIKLPGQGNTEAFF | TGTGCCATTAAGCTACCGGGACAGGGAAACACTGAAGCTTTCTTT
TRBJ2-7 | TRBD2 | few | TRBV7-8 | CASSLRSSGGLGEQYF | TGTGCCAGCAGCTTAAGGTCTAGCGGGGGACTGGGGGAGCAGTACTTC
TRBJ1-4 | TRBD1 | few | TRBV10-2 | CASSRTGSNEKLFF | TGCGCCAGCTCCCGGACAGGGTCTAATGAAAAACTGTTTTTT
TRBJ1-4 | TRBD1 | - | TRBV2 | CASSGTGVGEKLFF | TGTGCCAGCAGTGGGACAGGGGTAGGGGAAAAACTGTTTTTT
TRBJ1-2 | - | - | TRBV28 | CASSLSGGRYGYTF | TGTGCCAGCAGTTTATCGGGGGGAAGGTATGGCTACACCTTC
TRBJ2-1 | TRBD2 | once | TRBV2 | CASRGTSGYNEQFF | TGTGCCAGCAGGGGGACTAGCGGCTACAATGAGCAGTTCTTC
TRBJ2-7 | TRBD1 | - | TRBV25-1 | CASSARDRPHEQYF | TGTGCCAGCAGTGCCCGGGACAGGCCCCACGAGCAGTACTTC
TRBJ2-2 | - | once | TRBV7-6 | CASSATAPGTGELFF | TGTGCCAGCAGCGCGACGGCGCCGGGGACCGGGGAGCTGTTTTTT
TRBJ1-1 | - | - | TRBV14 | CASLKLGGEAFF | TGTGCCAGCCTGAAACTCGGGGGAGAAGCTTTCTTT
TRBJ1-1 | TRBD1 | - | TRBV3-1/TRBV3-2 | CASRAGTGNRFMNTEAFF | TGTGCCAGCAGGGCCGGGACAGGGAACCGTTTCATGAACACTGAAGCTTTCTTT
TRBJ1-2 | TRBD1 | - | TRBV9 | CASSASGQGADGYTF | TGTGCCAGCAGCGCGTCGGGACAGGGGGCGGATGGCTACACCTTC
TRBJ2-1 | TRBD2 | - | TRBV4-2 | CASSQVDSGRSYNEQFF | TGTGCCAGCAGCCAAGTTGACAGCGGGAGGTCCTACAATGAGCAGTTCTTC
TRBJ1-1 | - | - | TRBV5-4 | CASSPGKKGVNTEAFF | TGTGCCAGCAGCCCGGGGAAAAAGGGCGTTAACACTGAAGCTTTCTTT
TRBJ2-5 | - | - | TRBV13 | CASGSGVQETQYF | TGTGCCAGCGGGAGCGGAGTTCAAGAGACCCAGTACTTC
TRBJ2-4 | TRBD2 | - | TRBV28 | CASSPSGEGAKNIQYF | TGTGCCAGCAGTCCAAGCGGGGAAGGAGCCAAAAACATTCAGTACTTC
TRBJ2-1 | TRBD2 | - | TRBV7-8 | CASSLSGGVVLHNEQFF | TGTGCCAGCAGCTTATCGGGGGGGGTTGTACTTCACAATGAGCAGTTCTTC
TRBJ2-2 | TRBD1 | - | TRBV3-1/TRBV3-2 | CASSQGGQGYTGELFF | TGTGCCAGCAGCCAAGGGGGACAGGGCTACACCGGGGAGCTGTTTTTT
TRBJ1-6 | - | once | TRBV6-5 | CASSYNRGSPLHF | TGTGCCAGCAGTTACAATCGGGGTTCACCCCTCCACTTT
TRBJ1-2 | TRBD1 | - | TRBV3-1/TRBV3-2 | CASRPWTGGNYGYTF | TGTGCCAGCAGACCATGGACAGGGGGAAACTATGGCTACACCTTC
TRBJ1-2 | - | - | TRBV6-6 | CASSRLLYGYTF | TGTGCCAGCAGTCGACTCCTATATGGCTACACCTTC
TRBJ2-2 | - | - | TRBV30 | CACRGVVHTGELFF | TGTGCCTGTCGGGGAGTTGTTCACACCGGGGAGCTGTTTTTT
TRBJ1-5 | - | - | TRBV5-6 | CASSTLGGPVNQPQHF | TGTGCCAGCAGCACCCTCGGGGGGCCAGTCAATCAGCCCCAGCATTTT
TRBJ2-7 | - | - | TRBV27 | CASSLPAPGEQYF | TGTGCCAGCAGTTTACCCGCCCCGGGGGAGCAGTACTTC